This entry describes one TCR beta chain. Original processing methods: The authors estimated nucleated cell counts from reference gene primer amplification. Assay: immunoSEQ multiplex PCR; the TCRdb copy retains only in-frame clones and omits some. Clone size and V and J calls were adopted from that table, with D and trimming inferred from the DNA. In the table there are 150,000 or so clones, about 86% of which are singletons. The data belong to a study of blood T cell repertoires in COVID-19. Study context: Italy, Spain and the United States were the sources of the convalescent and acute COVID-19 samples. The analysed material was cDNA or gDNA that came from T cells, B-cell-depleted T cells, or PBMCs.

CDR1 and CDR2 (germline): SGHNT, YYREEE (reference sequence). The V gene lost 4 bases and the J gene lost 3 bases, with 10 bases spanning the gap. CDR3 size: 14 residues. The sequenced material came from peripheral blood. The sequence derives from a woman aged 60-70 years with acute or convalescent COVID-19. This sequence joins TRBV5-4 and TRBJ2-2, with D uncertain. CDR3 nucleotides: TGTGCCAGCAGCCCCTCCAGTCACACCGGGGAGCTGTTTTTT. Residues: CASSPSSHTGELFF.